These T cell receptor beta chains were read from a single sample in a study of blood T cell repertoires in COVID-19. Profiled with immunoSEQ multiplex PCR; TCRdb holds only in-frame clones, not every one. This repertoire shows roughly 80,000 clones, about four fifths found once; its top ten account for around 13%. Sample: peripheral blood. The receptor set was obtained from a human donor in a cohort sampled during active COVID-19. Each CDR3 is given with its conserved first and last residue. Fields, in order: clone size, V gene, J gene, D gene, CDR3 DNA, CDR3 protein. D genes are given only for firm matches. Some rows mark clone size as missing; the rest say once, few, many or name a class of expanded clone.

abundance: NA
v_gene: TRBV27
j_gene: TRBJ2-1
d_gene: NA
CDR3nt: TGTGCCAGCTCCCGGGGAGCTGAGCAGTTCTTC
CDR3aa: CASSRGAEQFF

abundance: NA
v_gene: TRBV2
j_gene: TRBJ1-3
d_gene: TRBD1
CDR3nt: TGTGCCAGCAGTGAAACGAGGGGGCTGGGTGCCGGAAACACCATATATTTT
CDR3aa: CASSETRGLGAGNTIYF

abundance: NA
v_gene: TRBV29-1
j_gene: TRBJ1-3
d_gene: TRBD1
CDR3nt: TGCAGCGTTGGACAGGGAAGTTCTGGAAACACCATATATTTT
CDR3aa: CSVGQGSSGNTIYF

abundance: NA
v_gene: TRBV2
j_gene: TRBJ1-6
d_gene: TRBD1
CDR3nt: TGTGCCAGCAGCGGACAGGGAAATTCACCCCTCCACTTT
CDR3aa: CASSGQGNSPLHF

abundance: NA
v_gene: TRBV18
j_gene: TRBJ2-3
d_gene: NA
CDR3nt: TGTGCCAGCTCTGACAGGAGTAAAAGCACAGATACGCAGTATTTT
CDR3aa: CASSDRSKSTDTQYF

abundance: many
v_gene: TRBV5-8
j_gene: TRBJ1-1
d_gene: TRBD1
CDR3nt: TGTGCCAGCAGCTCCCGGGGACAGGGGAACACTGAAGCTTTCTTT
CDR3aa: CASSSRGQGNTEAFF

abundance: NA
v_gene: TRBV24-1
j_gene: TRBJ2-2
d_gene: NA
CDR3nt: TGTGCCACCAGTGATCCCTCAGTGGGCGCGGGGTTGAACACCGGGGAGCTGTTTTTT
CDR3aa: CATSDPSVGAGLNTGELFF

abundance: NA
v_gene: TRBV19
j_gene: TRBJ2-1
d_gene: NA
CDR3nt: TGTGCCAGTAGTGCCAAAGGGGCGGGGAATGAGCAGTTCTTC
CDR3aa: CASSAKGAGNEQFF

abundance: NA
v_gene: TRBV6-5
j_gene: TRBJ1-2
d_gene: TRBD1
CDR3nt: TGTGCCAGCAGACAGGGACAGGGGATTGGCTACACCTTC
CDR3aa: CASRQGQGIGYTF

abundance: NA
v_gene: TRBV28
j_gene: TRBJ1-2
d_gene: TRBD1
CDR3nt: TGTGCCAGCAGTTTTTTCAACGAGGGACAGGGACGTGGCTACACCTTC
CDR3aa: CASSFFNEGQGRGYTF

abundance: NA
v_gene: TRBV3-1/TRBV3-2
j_gene: TRBJ1-1
d_gene: NA
CDR3nt: TGTGCCAGCAGCCATGGAGAGAACACTGAAGCTTTCTTT
CDR3aa: CASSHGENTEAFF

abundance: NA
v_gene: TRBV3-1/TRBV3-2
j_gene: TRBJ1-2
d_gene: TRBD1
CDR3nt: TGTGCCAGCAGCCAAGATCTGGGGACAGGGACCGGCTATGGCTACACCTTC
CDR3aa: CASSQDLGTGTGYGYTF

abundance: NA
v_gene: TRBV19
j_gene: TRBJ2-1
d_gene: NA
CDR3nt: TGTGCCAGTAGTTTCGGGACTTCTGTTGGTGAGCAGTTCTTC
CDR3aa: CASSFGTSVGEQFF

abundance: NA
v_gene: TRBV5-6
j_gene: TRBJ2-1
d_gene: NA
CDR3nt: TGTGCCAGCAGCTGGGCCACAGGGCTGAGCTCCTACAATGAGCAGTTCTTC
CDR3aa: CASSWATGLSSYNEQFF

abundance: NA
v_gene: TRBV6-4
j_gene: TRBJ2-1
d_gene: TRBD1
CDR3nt: TGTGCCAGCAGTGAAGGGACAGGGGGGGGTAATGAGCAGTTCTTC
CDR3aa: CASSEGTGGGNEQFF

abundance: NA
v_gene: TRBV12-2
j_gene: TRBJ2-1
d_gene: NA
CDR3nt: TGTGCAAGTCGCTCCGGACAGGGAGTTATGAGCGGGGCAGTCAATGAGCAGTTCTTC
CDR3aa: CASRSGQGVMSGAVNEQFF

abundance: NA
v_gene: TRBV6-6
j_gene: TRBJ1-4
d_gene: NA
CDR3nt: TGTGCCAGCAGTTACTCCCACAGGGCTTCTAATGAAAAACTGTTTTTT
CDR3aa: CASSYSHRASNEKLFF

abundance: NA
v_gene: TRBV4-1
j_gene: TRBJ1-1
d_gene: NA
CDR3nt: TGCGCCAGCAGCCAAGATTGGCTGGGGGGGGTGAACACTGAAGCTTTCTTT
CDR3aa: CASSQDWLGGVNTEAFF

abundance: few
v_gene: TRBV30
j_gene: TRBJ1-1
d_gene: NA
CDR3nt: TGTGCCTGGAGTGTGGGCAACACTGAAGCTTTCTTT
CDR3aa: CAWSVGNTEAFF

abundance: NA
v_gene: TRBV5-1
j_gene: TRBJ2-7
d_gene: TRBD1
CDR3nt: TGCGCCAGCAGCTTGGGGCTGACAGGGAGCTCCTACGAGCAGTACTTC
CDR3aa: CASSLGLTGSSYEQYF

abundance: NA
v_gene: TRBV2
j_gene: TRBJ2-7
d_gene: TRBD2
CDR3nt: TGTGCCAGCAAAACCGGGACTAACTCCTACGAGCAGTACTTC
CDR3aa: CASKTGTNSYEQYF

abundance: NA
v_gene: TRBV4-1
j_gene: TRBJ2-4
d_gene: TRBD1
CDR3nt: TGCGCCAGCGCACAGGGGGTGGCCAAAAACATTCAGTACTTC
CDR3aa: CASAQGVAKNIQYF

abundance: NA
v_gene: TRBV10-3
j_gene: TRBJ1-1
d_gene: NA
CDR3nt: TGTGCCATCAGTCCAGGCAACACTGAAGCTTTCTTT
CDR3aa: CAISPGNTEAFF

abundance: NA
v_gene: TRBV28
j_gene: TRBJ2-3
d_gene: NA
CDR3nt: TGTGCCAGCAGTTCCCCAAGGTGGTCAAGCGAGGGAACAGATACGCAGTATTTT
CDR3aa: CASSSPRWSSEGTDTQYF